A selection of T cell receptor beta chains follows, all from one sample in a study of immune evolution from preneoplasia to lung adenocarcinoma. Only in-frame clones appear in the TCRdb table, and some are missing; sequencing was by immunoSEQ multiplex PCR. Seen here are 4,400 or so clones, approximately 85% observed once, and the top ten hold 6.5% to 9%. Input material: FFPE lung adenocarcinoma in situ tissue. The receptors derive from a person aged 65 to 85 with lung adenocarcinoma. Each CDR3 is given with its conserved first and last residue. The D gene is left open where the match is weak. Only some rows state a clone size, as once, few, many or a class for expanded clones.

v_call: TRBV29-1
j_call: TRBJ2-7
clone_size: .
d_call: .
cdr3_nt: TGCAGCGTTGGCGGCGGGCTTGGAAGCTCCTACGAGCAGTACTTC
cdr3_aa: CSVGGGLGSSYEQYF

v_call: TRBV10-3
j_call: TRBJ2-7
clone_size: .
d_call: TRBD2
cdr3_nt: TGTGCCATCACTGGATCCTCTAGCGGGAGTAGCGACGAGCAGTACTTC
cdr3_aa: CAITGSSSGSSDEQYF

v_call: TRBV21-1
j_call: TRBJ2-7
clone_size: .
d_call: .
cdr3_nt: .
cdr3_aa: CASSKAVAGYICYEQYF

v_call: TRBV30
j_call: TRBJ1-1
clone_size: .
d_call: TRBD1
cdr3_nt: TGTGCCGGTTTCGGACAGGCGAATGAAGCTTTCTTT
cdr3_aa: CAGFGQANEAFF

v_call: TRBV11-3
j_call: TRBJ1-1
clone_size: .
d_call: .
cdr3_nt: TGTGCCAGCCGGCGGTATGAATCAGGGGCCACTGAAGCTTTCTTT
cdr3_aa: CASRRYESGATEAFF

v_call: TRBV7-2
j_call: TRBJ2-7
clone_size: .
d_call: TRBD2
cdr3_nt: TGTGCCAGCAGCCCACCTTTGGGACTAGCGTCCTCCTACGAGCAGTACTTC
cdr3_aa: CASSPPLGLASSYEQYF

v_call: TRBV5-4
j_call: TRBJ2-7
clone_size: .
d_call: TRBD2
cdr3_nt: TGTGCCAGCAGCCAAAGTTTCACTAGCGGGAGTTCGGCCGACGAGCAGTACTTC
cdr3_aa: CASSQSFTSGSSADEQYF

v_call: TRBV6-1
j_call: TRBJ1-1
clone_size: .
d_call: .
cdr3_nt: TGTGCCAGCACCCTCTGGGGGTTTGAAGCTTTCTTT
cdr3_aa: CASTLWGFEAFF

v_call: TRBV7-9
j_call: TRBJ1-6
clone_size: once
d_call: .
cdr3_nt: TGTGCCAGCAGCTTGGGCCAGGGGTTGAGCAAGTCACCCCTCCACTTT
cdr3_aa: CASSLGQGLSKSPLHF

v_call: TRBV7-3
j_call: TRBJ2-2
clone_size: .
d_call: .
cdr3_nt: TGTGCCAGCAGCCTCAACCCAGGAACCGGGGAGCTGTTTTTT
cdr3_aa: CASSLNPGTGELFF

v_call: TRBV6-1
j_call: TRBJ2-3
clone_size: .
d_call: .
cdr3_nt: TGTGCCAGCCAGTGGCGCACAGATACGCAGTATTTT
cdr3_aa: CASQWRTDTQYF